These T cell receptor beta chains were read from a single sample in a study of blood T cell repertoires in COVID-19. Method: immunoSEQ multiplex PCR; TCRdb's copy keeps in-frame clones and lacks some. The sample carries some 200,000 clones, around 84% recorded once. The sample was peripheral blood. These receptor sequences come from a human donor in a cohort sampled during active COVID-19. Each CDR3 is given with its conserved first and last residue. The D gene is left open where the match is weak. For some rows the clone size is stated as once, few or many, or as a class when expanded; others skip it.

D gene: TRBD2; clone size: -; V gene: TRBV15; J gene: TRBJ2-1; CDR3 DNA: TGTGCCACCAGCAGAGGCCCTAGCGGGGGTAATGAGCAGTTCTTC; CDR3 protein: CATSRGPSGGNEQFF
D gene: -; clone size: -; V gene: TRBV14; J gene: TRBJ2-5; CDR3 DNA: TGTGCCAGCAGCCTTTGGACAGCAAAAGAGACCCAGTACTTC; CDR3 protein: CASSLWTAKETQYF
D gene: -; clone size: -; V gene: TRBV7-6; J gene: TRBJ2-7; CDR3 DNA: TGTGCCAGCAGCGCCGGGGCGGGAACTTACGAGCAGTACTTC; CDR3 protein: CASSAGAGTYEQYF
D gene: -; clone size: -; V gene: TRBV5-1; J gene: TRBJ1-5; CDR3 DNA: TGCGCCAGCAGCTTGGCCGGGGGGCAGGGAGGAGAGCCCCAGCATTTT; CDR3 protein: CASSLAGGQGGEPQHF
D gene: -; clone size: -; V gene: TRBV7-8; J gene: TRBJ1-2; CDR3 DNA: TGTGCCAGCAGCTTAGTGGGTGAGGGTGGCTACACCTTC; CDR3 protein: CASSLVGEGGYTF
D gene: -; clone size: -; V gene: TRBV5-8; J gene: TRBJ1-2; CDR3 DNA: TGTGCCAGCAGCTTGGACAGTCTTTATGGCTACACCTTC; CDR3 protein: CASSLDSLYGYTF
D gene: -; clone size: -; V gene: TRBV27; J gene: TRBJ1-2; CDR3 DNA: TGTGCCAGCAGAAGTTACAGGGAGGGTAACTATGGCTACACCTTC; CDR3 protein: CASRSYREGNYGYTF
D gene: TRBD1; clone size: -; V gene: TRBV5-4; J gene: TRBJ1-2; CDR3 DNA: TGTGCCAGCAGCCCCGGGACAGGGGGCAGGGGCTATGGCTACACCTTC; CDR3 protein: CASSPGTGGRGYGYTF
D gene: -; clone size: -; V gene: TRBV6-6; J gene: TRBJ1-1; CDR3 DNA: TGTGCCAGCAGTTATATCCTGGCAGGGCGCACTGAAGCTTTCTTT; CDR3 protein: CASSYILAGRTEAFF
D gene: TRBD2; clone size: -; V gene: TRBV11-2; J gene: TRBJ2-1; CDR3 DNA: TGTGCCAGCAGAGGAACCCGCGGGAGGGTCTACTACAATGAGCAGTTCTTC; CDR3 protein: CASRGTRGRVYYNEQFF
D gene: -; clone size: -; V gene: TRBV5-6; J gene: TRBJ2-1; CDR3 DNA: TGTGCCAGCCGCCGAGGGGGAGCTTACAATGAGCAGTTCTTC; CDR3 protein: CASRRGGAYNEQFF
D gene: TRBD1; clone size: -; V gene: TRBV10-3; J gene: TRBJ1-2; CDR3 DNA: TGTGCCATCAGTGGGGGACAGGGGTACACCTTC; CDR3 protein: CAISGGQGYTF
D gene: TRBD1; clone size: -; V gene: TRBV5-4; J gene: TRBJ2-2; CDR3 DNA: TGTGCCAGCAGCCCAAGGGGGCTGAACACCGGGGAGCTGTTTTTT; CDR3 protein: CASSPRGLNTGELFF
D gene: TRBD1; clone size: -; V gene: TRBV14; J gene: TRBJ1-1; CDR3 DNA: TGTGCCAGCAGCCAATACAGGGGGCGGACTGAAGCTTTCTTT; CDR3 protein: CASSQYRGRTEAFF
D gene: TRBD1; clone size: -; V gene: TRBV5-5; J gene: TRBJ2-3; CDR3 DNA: TGTGCCAGCAGCTCTACCAGGGGGACAGATACGCAGTATTTT; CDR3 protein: CASSSTRGTDTQYF
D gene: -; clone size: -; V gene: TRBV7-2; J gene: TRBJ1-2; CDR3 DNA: TGTGCCAGCAGTCCCGCCCCCGGGCAGGGATCGATTGGCTACACCTTC; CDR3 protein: CASSPAPGQGSIGYTF
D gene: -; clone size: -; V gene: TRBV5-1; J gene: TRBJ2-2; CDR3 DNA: TGCGCCAGCAGCTTGGTGCCAGGGAACACCGGGGAGCTGTTTTTT; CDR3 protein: CASSLVPGNTGELFF
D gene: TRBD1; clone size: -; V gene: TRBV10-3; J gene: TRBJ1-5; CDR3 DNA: TGTGCCATCAGTGTTGGACAGGCTTATCAGCCCCAGCATTTT; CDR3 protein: CAISVGQAYQPQHF
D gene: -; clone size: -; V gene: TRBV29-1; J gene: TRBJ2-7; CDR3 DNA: TGCAGCGTGCCCAGGGAGGTCCTCTTC; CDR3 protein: CSVPREVLF
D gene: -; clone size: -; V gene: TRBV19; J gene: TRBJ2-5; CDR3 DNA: TGTGCCAGTACCATGGAACAGGGTTCGGGGACCCAGTACTTC; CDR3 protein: CASTMEQGSGTQYF
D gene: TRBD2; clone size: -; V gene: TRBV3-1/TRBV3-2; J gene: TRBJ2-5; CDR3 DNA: TGTGCCGGTCGATTACAGCCAAGATTTCGCTTAGCGGGAGGGCCGGAGACCCAGTACTTC; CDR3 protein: CAGRLQPRFRLAGGPETQYF
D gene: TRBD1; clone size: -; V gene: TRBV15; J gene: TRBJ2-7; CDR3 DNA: TGTGCCACCAGCAGATCCCCCGGGACAGGGGGTACCTACGAGCAGTACTTC; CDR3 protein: CATSRSPGTGGTYEQYF
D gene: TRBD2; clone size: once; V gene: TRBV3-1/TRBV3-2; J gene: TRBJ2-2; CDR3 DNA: TGTGCCAGCAGCCAAGAGCTCCTAGCGGGTCCCACCGGGGAGCTGTTTTTT; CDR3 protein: CASSQELLAGPTGELFF
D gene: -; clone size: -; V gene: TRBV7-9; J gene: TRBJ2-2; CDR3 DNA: TGTGCCAGCAGCCCCACTAGGACCGGGGAGCTGTTTTTT; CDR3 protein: CASSPTRTGELFF
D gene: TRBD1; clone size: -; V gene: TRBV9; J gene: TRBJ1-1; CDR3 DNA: TGTGCCAGCAGCCCTTATCAGGGGGCCCTGACTGAAGCTTTCTTT; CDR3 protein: CASSPYQGALTEAFF
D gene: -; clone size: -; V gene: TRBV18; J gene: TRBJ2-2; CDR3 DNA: TGTGCCAGCTCACCAAACAGGGACCCGAACACCGGGGAGCTGTTTTTT; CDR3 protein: CASSPNRDPNTGELFF
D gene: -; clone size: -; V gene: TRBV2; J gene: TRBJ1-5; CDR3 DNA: TGTGCCAGCAGTGATCGGGGAGTTGGGCAGCCCCAGCATTTT; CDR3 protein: CASSDRGVGQPQHF